The clone carrying this TCR beta chain was seen only a few times. The data stem from a study of blood T cell repertoires in COVID-19. Overall study context: Acute and convalescent COVID-19 samples came from the United States, Italy and Spain. T cells, B-cell-depleted T cells, or PBMCs supplied cDNA or gDNA.

In the authors' methods: Nucleated cell number was recorded as an estimate derived from reference gene primer amplification. Here immunoSEQ multiplex PCR was the method, and the copy in TCRdb shows in-frame clones only, minus some. Clone size and the V and J calls come from that table; the DNA yielded D and trimming. This table holds 400,000 to 500,000 clones, 86% found once. Sequenced input: peripheral blood. This clonotype was sampled from a woman aged 25 to 39 with active or convalescent COVID-19.

This CDR3 reads CASSLASGKYNEQFF. CDR3 coding DNA: TGTGCCAGCAGCTTAGCGAGCGGAAAATACAATGAGCAGTTCTTC. The chain recombines TRBV11-2 with TRBJ2-1; a possible D gene is TRBD2 (5 bases). This CDR3 has 15 residues. Per the germline V gene, CDR1 is SGHAT and CDR2 is FQNNGV. Trimming took 1 base from V and 4 from J, leaving 11 bases between them.